This T cell receptor (beta chain) was sequenced for a study of cytomegalovirus exposure and HLA in healthy donors. Use of 60 Vbeta and 13 Jbeta primers characterized the PCR. Here immunoSEQ multiplex PCR was the method, and the copy in TCRdb shows in-frame clones only, minus some. This table holds 65,000 to 85,000 clones, 70% to 90% found once. V was pared by 3 bases and J by 6 bases, with 14 bases between. This CDR3 is built from 15 residues. CDR1 and CDR2 (germline): SGHTA, FQGTGA. The sequencing sample was made of PBMCs. The origin of this receptor is a woman aged 30 to 39 in good health and CMV-seronegative. This rearrangement joins TRBV7-3 to TRBJ2-2, with a possible D match to TRBD2 (6 bases). CDR3 loop: CASSFETGGAGELFF. The CDR3 DNA follows: TGTGCCAGCAGCTTTGAAACCGGGGGAGCCGGGGAGCTGTTTTTT.